Presented here are 10 T cell receptor beta chains from one specimen sequenced in a study of cytomegalovirus exposure and HLA in healthy donors. Researchers ran the PCR with 60 Vbeta and 13 Jbeta primers. Repertoires were generated with immunoSEQ multiplex PCR, while TCRdb's copy carries only in-frame clones and drops some. Altogether around 100,000 clones are present, about 85% being singletons, with the ten largest covering about 3.9%. Specimen: PBMCs. Receptors were obtained from a man aged 30-40 years in good health and CMV-seronegative.

V gene TRBV7-3 combines with J gene TRBJ2-1; TRBD2 agrees at 15 bases. Germline assignment: CDR1 SGHTA and CDR2 FQGTGA. This CDR3 contains 16 residues. The ends lost 5 bases at V and 5 bases at J; junction bases unmatched: 4. The DNA for the CDR3 is TGTGCCAGCAGCCGGACTAGCGGGGGGGTCCACAATGAGCAGTTCTTC. It yields the protein CASSRTSGGVHNEQFF.

The rearrangement links TRBV29-1 to TRBJ2-3; the D gene is possibly TRBD1 (6 bases). The ends were cut back, 6 bases at V and 2 bases at J, with 15 bases in the middle. Germline-derived CDR1 and CDR2 are SQVTM and ANQGSEA. The CDR3 spans 14 residues. The CDR3 region is CSVAGVPNTDTQYF. In nucleotides, the CDR3 is TGCAGCGTCGCAGGGGTCCCCAACACAGATACGCAGTATTTT.

This clone was detected only a few times. The chain carries TRBV6-5 and TRBJ1-1; perhaps TRBD1 as D (6 bases). CDR1 and CDR2 (germline): MNHEY, SVGAGI. There are 13 residues in the CDR3. Trimming removed 5 bases at V and 1 base at J, with 8 bases between. Here the CDR3 DNA reads TGTGCCAGCAGTGTACAGGGGAACACTGAAGCTTTCTTT. Translating it yields CASSVQGNTEAFF.

This sequence joins TRBV7-2 and TRBJ2-7, with D perhaps matching TRBD2 (7 bases). V lost 3 bases and J 6 bases, leaving 12 bases between the germline ends. CDR3 size: 13 residues. Germline values: CDR1 SGHTA, CDR2 FQGNSA. The CDR3 DNA is TGTGCCAGCAGCTTCTGGGAGGGGGGCGAGCAGTACTTC. This encodes CASSFWEGGEQYF.

This chain connects TRBV30 to TRBJ2-5; 8 bases align to TRBD2. The CDR3 is 13 amino acids. Germline V gene data show CDR1 as GTSNPN and CDR2 as SVGIG (reference sequence). J lost 4 bases, V lost 1 base, and 2 bases had no gene match. The CDR3 DNA follows: TGTGCCTGGAGTGGGCTAGCGGGAGAGACCCAGTACTTC. Translated, it gives CAWSGLAGETQYF.

V usage is TRBV19 and J usage is TRBJ2-7; no firm D call. CDR1 LNHDA and CDR2 SQIVND come from the germline V gene (reference sequence). Trimming took off 10 bases at V and 0 bases at J, with 13 bases between the two ends. The CDR3 has 13 residues. The CDR3 here is CATQDSLSYEQYF. For the CDR3, the DNA is TGTGCCACCCAGGATTCCCTCTCCTACGAGCAGTACTTC. Complete variable domain (other parts from reference TRBV19 and TRBJ2-7): DGGITQSPKYLFRKEGQNVTLSCEQNLNHDAMYWYRQDPGQGLRLIYYSQIVNDFQKGDIAEGYSVSREKKESFPLTVTSAQKNPTAFYLCATQDSLSYEQYFGPGTRLTVT.

This rearrangement joins TRBV6-6 to TRBJ2-1; 15 bases match TRBD2. Losses at the gene ends were 6 bases for V and 10 bases for J; bases not matched to a gene: 7. The V gene's germline CDR1 is MNHNY and CDR2 SVGAGI (reference sequence). The CDR3 consists of 15 residues. The CDR3 DNA reads TGTGCCAGCAGGGGACTAGCGGGGGGTCCCCACGAGCAGTTCTTC. This encodes CASRGLAGGPHEQFF.

This clone was picked up one time. The chain carries TRBV28 and TRBJ2-5; D possibly corresponds to TRBD2 (7 bases). The CDR3 totals 16 residues. Germline V gene lookup returns CDR1 MDHEN and CDR2 SYDVKM. Trimming left V 2 bases short and J 3 bases short, with 16 bases between. In DNA form, the CDR3 reads TGTGCCAGCAGTTTAGGGTGGGAGGGGGGGGAAGAGACCCAGTACTTC. Residues: CASSLGWEGGEETQYF.

This clone was counted a few times. V gene TRBV6-1 combines with J gene TRBJ1-3; 8 bases align to TRBD1. The trim removed 6 bases at V and 4 bases at J, leaving 5 bases unmatched. Germline CDR1 is MNHNS and CDR2 is SASEGT. The CDR3 is 14 residues long. The CDR3 bases are TGTGCCAGCAGACTCTCAGGGGGCGGAAACACCATATATTTT. Its protein product is CASRLSGGGNTIYF.

The chain joins TRBV6-5 to TRBJ1-2, with 8 bases lining up with TRBD1. Germline V gives CDR1 MNHEY, CDR2 SVGAGI. The CDR3 totals 13 residues. V shed 6 bases and J 6 bases; nucleotides not matched to a gene: 6. The chain's CDR3 is CASRDREYNGYTF. The CDR3 coding sequence is TGTGCCAGCAGGGACAGGGAGTATAATGGCTACACCTTC.